This T cell receptor beta chain was profiled in a study of blood T cell repertoires in COVID-19. Background on the study: T cells, B-cell-depleted T cells, or PBMCs provided the cDNA or gDNA that served as material.

One Seattle source followed patients from active infection through their disease course. Source study methods: Reference gene primer amplification yielded estimated nucleated cell counts. TCRdb's copy holds only in-frame clones and misses some; the assay was immunoSEQ multiplex PCR. That table is the source of V, J and clone size, and D and trimming were worked out from the DNA. The sample contains fewer than 70,000 clones, 86% of which appear only once. Germline loops: CDR1 SNHLY, CDR2 FYNNEI. This CDR3 is built from 15 residues. After removal of 3 bases from V and 7 bases from J, the junction contained 9 bases not matched to a gene.

Sequencing was carried out using peripheral blood. This clonotype was obtained from a man aged 40-49 years with COVID-19, enrolled during active disease. The chain combines TRBV2 with TRBJ2-1; 7 nucleotides agree with TRBD2. The CDR3 spells CASSEGGQFGNEQFF. DNA of the CDR3: TGTGCCAGCAGTGAGGGAGGGCAGTTCGGGAATGAGCAGTTCTTC.